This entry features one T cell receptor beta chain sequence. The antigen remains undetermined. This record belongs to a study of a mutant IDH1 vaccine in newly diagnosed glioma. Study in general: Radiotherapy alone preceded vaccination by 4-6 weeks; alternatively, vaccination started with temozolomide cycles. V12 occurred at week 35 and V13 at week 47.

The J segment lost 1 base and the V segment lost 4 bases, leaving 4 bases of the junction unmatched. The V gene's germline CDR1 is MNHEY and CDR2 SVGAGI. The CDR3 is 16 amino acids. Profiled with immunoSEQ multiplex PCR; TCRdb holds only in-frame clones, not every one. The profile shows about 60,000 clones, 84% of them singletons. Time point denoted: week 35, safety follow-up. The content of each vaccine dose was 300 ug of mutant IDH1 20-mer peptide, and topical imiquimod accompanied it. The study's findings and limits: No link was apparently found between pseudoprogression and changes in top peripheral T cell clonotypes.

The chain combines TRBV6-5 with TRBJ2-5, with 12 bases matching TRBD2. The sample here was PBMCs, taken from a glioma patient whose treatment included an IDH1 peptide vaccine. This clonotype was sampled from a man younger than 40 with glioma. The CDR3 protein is CASSFLAGGGQETQYF. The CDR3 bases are TGTGCCAGCAGTTTCCTAGCGGGGGGGGGCCAAGAGACCCAGTACTTC.